There are a few counts of the clone carrying this T cell receptor (beta chain). Its target is not known. These data come from a study of chemoradiotherapy in HPV16-positive cancers. Whole-study context: Candidate HPV-specific T-cell clones and common TCR motifs came from functional assays in a couple of HPV16-positive patients.

Points from the study as a whole: HPV-responsive T-cell expansion during chemoradiotherapy was linked to improved recurrence-free survival in HPV16-positive patients. Non-HPV-specific T cells did not expand in tumors during treatment, whereas candidate HPV-specific clones and E7-related motifs did. Only a couple of HPV16-positive patients supplied the functional HPV-specificity definition.

The assay was immunoSEQ multiplex PCR, and TCRdb's table has in-frame clones only and misses some. The table includes some 30,000 clones, just under 80% detected once. Trimming took 5 bases from V and 4 from J, leaving 5 bases between them. This CDR3 has 11 amino acids. Germline assignment: CDR1 MDHEN and CDR2 SYDVKM. The source is a human donor with HPV-associated anogenital cancer. The rearrangement uses TRBV28 and TRBJ2-5; D is uncertain. The specimen comprised blood, sampled from a patient who underwent chemoradiotherapy. The CDR3 here is CASSQTETQYF. For the CDR3, the DNA is TGTGCCAGCAGTCAAACAGAGACCCAGTACTTC.